The clone carrying this TCR beta chain was observed a handful of times. This sample is drawn from a study of blood T cells in healthy people across ages. PCR was performed a second time for about 7 to 12 cycles using a sample-barcoded 5' primer and a J-beta primer mix. TCRdb fed the 5' RACE reads into MiXCR, producing one record per CDR3 protein. The data show approximately 800,000 distinct CDR3 sequences, approximately 25% seen once. This same sample was also part of a study on T cells of mothers and their children. That paper states: Three healthy Caucasian mothers, along with their six children, served as the donors.

Sequencing was carried out using blood. This receptor was identified in a boy younger than 18 in good health.

The CDR3 loop is CASRLGQGTQSSYEQYF. The CDR3 nucleotides are TGTGCCAGCAGACTTGGACAGGGGACTCAGAGCTCCTACGAGCAGTACTTC. V is TRBV7-2 and J is TRBJ2-7, with TRBD1 identical over 9 bases. Trimming at V came to 6 bases and at J to 0 bases, leaving 12 bases not matched to a gene. The CDR3 spans 17 residues. From germline, CDR1 is SGHTA and CDR2 FQGNSA.